The source of this T cell receptor (beta chain) is a study of CD8+CD57+ T cells in acquired aplastic anemia. Across the study: The mean DNA yield obtained from sorted CD4+ and CD8+ cells came to approximately 3 ug. Reads per healthy sample averaged roughly 10 million (CD4+) and fewer than 13 million (CD8+).

Overall study results and limits: Between patients and controls, about 30 CD8+ CDR3 sequences were found in common. No significant difference in CD8+ Simpson's diversity was found between patients and controls.

As regards this clonotype: The target antigen is unknown. The junction and the germline gene differ at one end; a read error may be behind it.

Genomic DNA acted as the template from which TCR beta VDJ combination and CDR3 sequence profiling were carried out. MiXCR, run by TCRdb on the reads, gives a single entry per CDR3 protein. The sample has a few hundred thousand distinct CDR3 sequences, 65% to 80% seen once. The sequenced sample was sorted CD4+, CD8+, or CD8+CD57+ T cells (not recorded which) from PBMCs. The receptor comes from a human donor in good health, serving as a control.

The CDR3 region has the DNA TGCGCTAGCAGCTACAACCGGGTGGCGAATGAAAACCTGTTTTTT. Protein: CASSYNRVANENLFF. The chain combines TRBV9 with TRBJ1-4; no clear D gene. This CDR3 region has 15 residues. The germline gives CDR1 SGDLS, CDR2 YYNGEE.